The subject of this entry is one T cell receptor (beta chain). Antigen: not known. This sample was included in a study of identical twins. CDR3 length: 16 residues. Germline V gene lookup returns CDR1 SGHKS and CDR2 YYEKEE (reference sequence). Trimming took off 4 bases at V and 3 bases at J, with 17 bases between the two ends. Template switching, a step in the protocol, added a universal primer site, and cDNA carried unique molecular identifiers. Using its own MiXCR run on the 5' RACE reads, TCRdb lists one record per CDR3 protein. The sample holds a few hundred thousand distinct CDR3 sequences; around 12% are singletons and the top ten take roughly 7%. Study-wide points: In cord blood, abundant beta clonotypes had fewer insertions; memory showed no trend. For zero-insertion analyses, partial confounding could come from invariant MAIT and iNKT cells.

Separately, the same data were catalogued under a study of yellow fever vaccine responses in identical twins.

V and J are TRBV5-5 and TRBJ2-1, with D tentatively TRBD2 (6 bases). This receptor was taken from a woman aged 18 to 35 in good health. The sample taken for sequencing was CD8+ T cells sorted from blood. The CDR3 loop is CASSVRPQAGYNEQFF. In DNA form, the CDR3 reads TGTGCCAGCAGCGTGCGGCCCCAAGCGGGCTACAATGAGCAGTTCTTC. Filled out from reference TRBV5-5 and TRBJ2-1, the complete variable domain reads DAGVTQSPTHLIKTRGQQVTLRCSPISGHKSVSWYQQVLGQGPQFIFQYYEKEERGRGNFPDRFSARQFPNYSSELNVNALLLGDSALYLCASSVRPQAGYNEQFFGPGTRLTVL.